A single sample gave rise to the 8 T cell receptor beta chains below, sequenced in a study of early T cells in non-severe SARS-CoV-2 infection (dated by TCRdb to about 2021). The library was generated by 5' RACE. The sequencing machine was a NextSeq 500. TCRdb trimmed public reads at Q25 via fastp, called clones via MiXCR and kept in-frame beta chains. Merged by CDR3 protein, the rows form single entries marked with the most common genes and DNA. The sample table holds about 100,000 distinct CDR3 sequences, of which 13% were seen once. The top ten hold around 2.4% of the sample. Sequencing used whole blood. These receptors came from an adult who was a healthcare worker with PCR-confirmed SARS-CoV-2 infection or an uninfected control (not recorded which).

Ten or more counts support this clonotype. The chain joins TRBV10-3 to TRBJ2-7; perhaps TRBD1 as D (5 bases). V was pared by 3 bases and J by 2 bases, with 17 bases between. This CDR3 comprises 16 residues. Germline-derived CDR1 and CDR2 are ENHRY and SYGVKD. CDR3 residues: CAISDPDRIGAYEQYF. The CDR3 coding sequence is TGTGCCATCAGTGACCCCGACAGAATAGGGGCCTACGAGCAGTACTTC.

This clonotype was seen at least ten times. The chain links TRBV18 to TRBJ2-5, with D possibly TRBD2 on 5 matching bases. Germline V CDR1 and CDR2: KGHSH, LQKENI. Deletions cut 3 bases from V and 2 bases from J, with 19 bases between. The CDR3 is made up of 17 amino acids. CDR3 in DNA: TGTGCCAGCTCACCTCTCATTCCGAGAGGGCCTCAAGAGACCCAGTACTTC. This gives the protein CASSPLIPRGPQETQYF.

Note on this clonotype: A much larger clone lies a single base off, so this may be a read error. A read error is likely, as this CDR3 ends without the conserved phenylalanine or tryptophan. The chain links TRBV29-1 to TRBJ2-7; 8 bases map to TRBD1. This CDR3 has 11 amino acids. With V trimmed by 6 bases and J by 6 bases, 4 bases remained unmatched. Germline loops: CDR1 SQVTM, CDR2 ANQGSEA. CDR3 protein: CSVMTGAEQYI. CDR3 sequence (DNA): TGCAGCGTCATGACAGGGGCCGAGCAGTACATC.

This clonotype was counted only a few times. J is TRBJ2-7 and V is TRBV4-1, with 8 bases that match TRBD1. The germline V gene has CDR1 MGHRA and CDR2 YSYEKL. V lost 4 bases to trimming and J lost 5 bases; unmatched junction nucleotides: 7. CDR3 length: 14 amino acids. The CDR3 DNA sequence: TGCGCCAGCAGCCGGGAAGGACAGGGCCACGAGCAGTACTTC. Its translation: CASSREGQGHEQYF.

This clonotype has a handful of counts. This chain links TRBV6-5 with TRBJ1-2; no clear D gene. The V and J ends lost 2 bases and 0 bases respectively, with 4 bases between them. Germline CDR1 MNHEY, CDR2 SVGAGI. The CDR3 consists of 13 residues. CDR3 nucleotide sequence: TGTGCCAGCAGTTACGGGACTAACTATGGCTACACCTTC. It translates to CASSYGTNYGYTF.

The CDR3 nucleotides are TGTGCCAGCAGTCTAAGGGACAGGCCCACCTACGAGCAGTACTTC. It specifies CASSLRDRPTYEQYF. This sequence joins TRBV28 and TRBJ2-7, with TRBD1 matching over 8 bases. The CDR3 runs 15 residues. CDR1 and CDR2 from the germline V gene are MDHEN and SYDVKM. With 5 bases clipped from V and 2 bases from J, the junction kept 8 bases outside the gene matches.

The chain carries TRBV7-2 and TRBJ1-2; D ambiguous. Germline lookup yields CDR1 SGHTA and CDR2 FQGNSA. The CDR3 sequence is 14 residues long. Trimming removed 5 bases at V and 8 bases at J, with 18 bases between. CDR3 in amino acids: CASSLTLVGLGYTF. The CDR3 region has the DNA TGTGCCAGCAGCCTCACCTTGGTAGGCTTGGGCTACACCTTC.

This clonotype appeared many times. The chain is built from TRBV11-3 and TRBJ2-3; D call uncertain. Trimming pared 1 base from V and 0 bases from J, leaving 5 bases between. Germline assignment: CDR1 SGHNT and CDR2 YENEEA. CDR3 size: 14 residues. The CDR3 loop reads CASSLARSTDTQYF. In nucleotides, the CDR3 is TGTGCCAGCAGCTTAGCCAGAAGCACAGATACGCAGTATTTT.